The present entry profiles one TCR beta chain with its context. Its antigen has not been determined. The record has no base qualities; no much larger clone is one base away. The CDR3 measures 17 amino acids from cysteine to phenylalanine. CDR3 DNA is the only sequence kept; it has 51 bases, read in frame from the first base. The germline V gene specifies KGHSH as CDR1 and LQKENI as CDR2. V is cut back by 2 bases and J by 0 bases, with 7 bases in the junction unmatched. The library relied on the immunoSEQ multiplex PCR assay. For the multiplex PCR, a mixture combining 60 forward primers for TCR Vbeta segments and 13 reverse primers for TCR Jbeta segments was used. The CDR3 region of rearranged TCR beta genes was amplified from genomic DNA by a multiplex PCR assay. The amplified TCR beta libraries were sequenced on the Illumina HiSeq System as 87-base-pair reads. Per the source publication's procedure: A later analysis tallied tens of millions of unique TCR beta chains across the 666 repertoires, and around 9.9 million of those chains were shared by two or more donors. Raw reads were error-corrected and collapsed into unique sequences with a nearest-neighbor algorithm that merged closely related sequences to remove PCR and sequencing errors. V, D and J gene segments were assigned by aligning CDR3 sequences to IMGT reference sequences. Each retained sequence needed at least a six-nucleotide match to both a V gene segment and a J gene segment. A rearrangement was called productive if the CDR3 had no stop codons and remained in frame with V and J, and every other rearrangement was called non-productive. CDR3 was defined according to IMGT convention as the region running from the second conserved V-encoded cysteine to the conserved J-encoded phenylalanine. The earlier analysis of about 640 of the donors excluded any sequence lacking an unambiguous match to a single V gene segment. An earlier analysis of 500 to 600 of the donors classified V segments as functional when productive rearrangements were above 56.7% and as segregating when the standard deviation between donors was above 5%. A statistical classification framework was built to diagnose cytomegalovirus status from the catalog of TCR beta chain sequences. In a later analysis, V and J genes were assigned by comparing TCR nucleotide sequences against IMGT/GENE-DB human TR gene sequences. Using the TCRdist pipeline, a later analysis assigned CDR3 sequences along with most-parsimonious VDJ recombination scenarios. In a later analysis, each TCR beta chain was defined by its CDR3 amino acid sequence together with its V-gene family, and reads without a unique V-gene family were excluded. To address suspected cross-contamination and a sequencing artifact, a later analysis removed around 600 highly shared, low-generation-probability nucleotide sequences. In a later analysis, a clonal expansion index for each public chain was calculated from normalized within-repertoire ranks of inferred template counts. In a later analysis, generation probabilities were computed using a VDJ recombination model fitted to out-of-frame rearrangements, and the results were checked against IGoR. In a later analysis, TCR-TCR, TCR-HLA and TCR-CMV co-occurrence was scored with hypergeometric tests, and a repertoire-size bias correction was applied to TCR pairs. A later analysis estimated false discovery rates by permuting HLA or CMV assignments 20 times. In a later analysis, co-occurring TCRs were grouped using DBSCAN, and TCRdist sequence similarity was added for clustering within HLA-allele-positive subsets. For co-occurrence clustering, repertoires with fewer than 30,000 or more than 120,000 public chains were excluded, along with about five repertoires with anomalous nucleotide sharing. TCRdb re-hosts the immuneACCESS table, in-frame sequences only. Its copies lack some clones; in the studies checked, an unresolved V gene accounts for under half of them, and the cause for the rest is not known. V and J calls and clone size come straight from that table; D and trimming were deduced from the DNA. The sample table contains more than 100,000 clones; only one count was recorded for around 74% of them. The top ten constitute approximately 28% of the sample.

The cohort was made up of approximately 700 healthy bone marrow donors. At the time of sampling, all cohort members were nominally healthy, though unrecorded immune exposures were likely present. The donor was CMV seropositive and belonged to the group of a few hundred seropositive cohort members. Each donor provided a peripheral blood sample, and peripheral blood mononuclear cells were used for TCR beta sequencing. The Qiagen DNeasy Blood Extraction Kit was used to extract genomic DNA from the blood cell samples. The data stem from a study of cytomegalovirus exposure and HLA in healthy donors (dated by TCRdb to the late 2010s). About the full investigation: An earlier analysis of fewer than 750 of the donors reported roughly 300 Gb of sequence data and about 120 million unique TCR beta sequences obtained from some 200 million T cells. The number of donors typed differed by locus, with 629-630 for A, B, C, DRB1 and DQB1, around 560 for DQA1, approximately 580 for DPA1, and over 400 for DPB1. An early release covering approximately 600 HLA-typed donors comprised 250 to 350 gigabases of sequencing data and around 80 million unique TCR sequences. Both class I and class II loci were covered by HLA typing, at four-digit resolution. Genome-wide SNP genotypes for about 65% of the 666 donors were used in a later genetic analysis, which treated that subset as a discovery cohort. The later analysis used no new phenotypic data to find candidate immune exposures, relying instead on TCR beta sequences and their occurrence across donors. To decide whether each TCR beta V gene segment behaved as functional or pseudogenic, an earlier analysis of some 540 of the donors relied on high-throughput TCR beta sequencing. Because of strong linkage in the cohort, roughly five DR-DQ haplotypes were treated as single units for association and clustering. The study combined high-throughput TCR immunosequencing, statistical association of individual TCRs with disease status, and machine learning to predict cytomegalovirus infection status. Donor age, sex, ethnicity and CMV serostatus were compiled together with the repertoire data. Of the approximately 400 genotyped donors, 65% to 90% were placed in the genetic ancestry cluster associated with self-reported Caucasian donors. Among roughly 400 genotyped donors of the cohort, an average of about 220,000 unique TCR beta nucleotide sequences was sequenced per donor, of which approximately 19% were non-productive. A separate validation cohort of roughly 130 different subjects was used in addition to the 666-subject first cohort. The study was designed to test whether signatures of past pathogen exposure could be identified by cataloging public T cell receptors. Every repertoire in the discovery cohort had been generated on one and the same sequencing platform. A later analysis re-analyzed previously published TCR beta repertoires from about 730 donors and added high-resolution HLA genotyping to study TCR occurrence patterns. Using immunosequencing, the study profiled T cell repertoires from 550 to 750 subjects and related those repertoires to cytomegalovirus serostatus. Overall study results and their limits: A cluster of highly shared sequence variants was judged likely to be a technical artifact of the sequencing pipeline. In a later analysis, most CMV-associated TCR beta chains were found to appear HLA-restricted, with HLA associations seemingly driven largely by CMV exposure. HLA typing was unavailable for some donors at each locus, so association tests used only the typed subset. Linkage disequilibrium might explain the correlated functional status among segregating V segments, but an unknown experimental factor could not be excluded. Compared with equally common non-associated chains, HLA-associated TCR beta chains in a later analysis were more clonally expanded and had lower generation probabilities. Because counts were too low, fewer than 20 rarely observed V segments, including chromosome 9 orphons, were excluded from the earlier analysis of several hundred of the donors. In both the original and validation cohorts, the classifier was reported to diagnose cytomegalovirus status with high specificity and sensitivity. In an earlier analysis of 587 of the donors, most TCR beta V segments appeared in productive rearrangements about 87% or about 30% of the time, broadly matching IMGT annotations. The cohort was sequenced for TCR beta chains only, and without alpha or paired-chain data the features that could be detected were limited. Immune exposure information for the cohort was limited to CMV serostatus. A total of around 150 TCR beta chains were listed by the study as associated with cytomegalovirus. Presence/absence analyses assumed roughly uniform sequencing depth across donors, an assumption that may not hold. Specific HLA alleles were associated with 15,000 to 20,000 TCR beta sequences at a false discovery rate of 0.05 in a later analysis. In a later analysis, TCR association rates were found to vary across HLA loci, with the most associated TCRs seen for DRB1 alleles and the fewest for HLA-C alleles. A later genetic analysis reported fewer N-insertions in productive TCRs among donors in an Asian-associated ancestry cluster than the roughly 700-donor mean. In a later genetic analysis, a missense DCLRE1C variant was associated with V-gene and J-gene trimming of TCR beta chains, and the association was replicated in an independent cohort. Most TCR sequences were seen in very few donors, while some public TCRs were found in many individuals. The authors suggested that the approach could potentially be extended to other disease states and immunological phenotypes. A further reported finding was that TCR beta sequences accurately predicted the HLA-A and HLA-B alleles for most subjects in the first cohort. A few of the identified cytomegalovirus-associated TCR beta chains were confirmed in vitro to be specific for cytomegalovirus antigens. In a later analysis, several top co-occurrence clusters were reported to appear linked to parvovirus B19, influenza, CMV and Epstein-Barr virus. Some IMGT-functional V segments, including TRBV6-2 and TRBV6-3, could not be distinguished by the 87-base-pair reads and were therefore excluded. When HLA alleles, especially DR and DQ, strongly co-occurred, TCR associations were difficult to assign to individual alleles.

Sequencing used PBMCs. This TCR was sampled from a man in his fifties or sixties in good health and CMV-seropositive. The chain was built from TRBV18 and TRBJ2-7, with 10 middle bases fitting TRBD1. The CDR3 has the sequence CASSPRLGQGSSYEQYF. The sequenced DNA: TGTGCCAGCTCACCAAGGTTGGGACAGGGGAGCTCCTACGAGCAGTACTTC.